What follows is one TCR beta chain and its context. This entry is derived from a study of long-term antiretroviral therapy in people with HIV. Study as a whole: The oldest specimens predate the 2015 immediate-ART recommendation by about a decade.

Trimming removed 6 bases from V and 7 bases from J; junction bases left unmatched: 8. From germline, CDR1 is LNHDA and CDR2 SQIVND (reference sequence). This CDR3 is built from 15 residues. Runs used v3.0 of the immunoSEQ assay and were done at survey level. Clones were read by immunoSEQ multiplex PCR, and TCRdb kept only the in-frame ones, dropping some. This sample has 25,000 to 30,000 clones; approximately 92% occur once, and the top ten carry about 4.5%. The sequence was obtained from a woman in her forties with HIV. The chain uses TRBV19 and TRBJ2-2; TRBD2 matches 10 bases. The sequencing here drew on unsorted PBMCs, taken just over 5 years after starting antiretroviral therapy. This CDR3 reads CASSDLAGVGGELFF. The CDR3 DNA reads TGTGCCAGTAGCGACCTAGCGGGAGTGGGCGGGGAGCTGTTTTTT.